This entry lists 4 T cell receptor beta chains sequenced from one sample in a study of identical twins. MiXCR, applied by TCRdb to the 5' RACE reads, yields one record per CDR3 protein. Seen here are a few hundred thousand distinct CDR3 sequences, approximately 9.6% observed once, and the top ten hold roughly 3.2%. These data were likewise used in another study, on yellow fever vaccine responses in identical twins.

The sample consisted of PBMCs. The source of these receptors is a woman under 30 in good health.

In its sample, this clonotype was seen once. The V call is TRBV2, the J call TRBJ2-2; 10 bases match TRBD2. Germline-derived CDR1 and CDR2 are SNHLY and FYNNEI. After removal of 3 bases from V and 0 bases from J, the junction contained 7 bases not matched to a gene. The CDR3 extends over 18 amino acids. The CDR3 spells CASSDPRTSGSNTGELFF. The CDR3 DNA reads TGTGCCAGCAGTGATCCACGGACTAGCGGATCGAACACCGGGGAGCTGTTTTTT.

This clonotype has ten or more counts. The chain employs TRBV4-3 and TRBJ2-3; 7 nucleotides agree with TRBD2. V lost 0 bases and J lost 6; bases outside the gene matches: 9. CDR1 and CDR2 (germline): LGHNA, YSLEER. CDR3 length: 16 residues. The CDR3: CASSQDHGGSGDTQYF. CDR3 in DNA: TGCGCCAGCAGCCAAGATCACGGCGGGAGCGGGGATACGCAGTATTTT.

This clonotype has ten or more counts. The rearrangement uses TRBV7-9 and TRBJ1-2, with unresolved D. Germline CDR1 is SEHNR and CDR2 is FQNEAQ (reference sequence). This CDR3 has 13 amino acids. With 5 bases removed from V and 6 bases from J, the gap between germline ends came to 13 bases. CDR3 sequence reads: CASSQVGGNGYTF. CDR3 bases: TGTGCCAGCAGCCAAGTGGGTGGGAATGGCTACACCTTC.

This clonotype came up many times. The V call is TRBV14, the J call TRBJ2-7, with TRBD2 identical over 8 bases. Germline V gene data show CDR1 as SGHDN and CDR2 as FVKESK. CDR3 length equals 15 residues. Trimming removed 1 base from V and 2 bases from J; junction bases left unmatched: 4. CDR3 sequence: CASSQGTSGPYEQYF. CDR3 coding DNA: TGTGCCAGCAGCCAAGGCACTAGCGGTCCCTACGAGCAGTACTTC.